This T cell receptor beta chain emerged from a study of blood T cell repertoires in COVID-19 (dated by TCRdb to the early 2020s). Study-level background: The collaborator samples originated in the United States, Italy and Spain and spanned the acute and convalescent phases of COVID-19. Where HLA class I and class II types were available, the types were taken from metadata supplied by the sample provider, not from assay-based typing. Samples came from the ongoing ImmuneRACE study (first 160 participants) plus 1,254 subjects from 6 global collaborators. A de-identified subject ID, COVID-19 status, age in years and sex were almost always included in the sample metadata. The material from the prospective study consisted of cDNA or gDNA derived from T cells, B-cell-depleted T cells, or PBMCs. Deeply sampled blood TCRbeta repertoires from subjects exposed to, actively infected with, or recovered from COVID-19 were included in the dataset. The repertoires were released in a freely available public database intended as a resource for research on the immune response to SARS-CoV-2.

From the germline V gene, CDR1 is SGDLS and CDR2 is YYNGEE. Including the terminal cysteine and phenylalanine, the CDR3 comprises 15 residues. CDR3 DNA is the only sequence kept; it has 45 bases, read in frame from the first base. V and J lose 0 bases and 7 bases, and a span of 16 bases separates them. TCRbeta CDR3 regions were amplified from genomic DNA by means of the immunoSEQ Assay, a bias-controlled multiplex PCR. As for the original processing: Nucleated cell counts per sample were estimated from amplification of reference gene primers within the assay. To quantify the absolute abundance of each unique TCRbeta CDR3 rearrangement, sequence reads were collapsed and filtered. Productive Simpson clonality was computed per sample as the square root of Simpson's diversity index over productive rearrangements. TCRdb retrieved this table from immuneACCESS and kept in-frame rearrangements only. Not all clones are present; in checked studies, unresolved V genes account for under half, and no reason is known for the remainder. The V and J calls and clone size come from that table; D and trimming were worked out from the DNA. The sample yields about 270,000 clones; around nine tenths were counted once. The ten largest clonotypes hold roughly 1.6% of the sample.

Results and caveats for the whole study, not just this receptor: The amount of clinical and demographic metadata varied by source and participant and was provided uncurated.

On this clone itself: The specificity of this receptor is unknown. Base-call qualities are not available, and no considerably larger clone is one nucleotide away.

Samples from volunteer blood donors who had recovered from COVID-19 were contributed by a second Seattle source. Collaborating institutions collected whole blood in K2EDTA tubes following their own protocols. For TCRbeta analysis, collaborators shipped samples in one of three forms: frozen whole blood, isolated PBMCs, or DNA extracted from either of those sample types. This chain is built from TRBV9 and TRBJ2-5; no D gene can be assigned with confidence. The source is a woman aged 60-75 years who had recovered from COVID-19. The specimen was peripheral blood. The CDR3 in this case is CASSVGIPQAGTQYF. The DNA reads TGTGCCAGCAGCGTAGGGATCCCCCAGGCCGGGACCCAGTACTTC.